The entry below describes one TCR beta chain. Its antigen is currently unknown. This record comes from a study of T cells in Graves' hyperthyroidism and ophthalmopathy. Study-wide results and limits: Blood held most thyroid clonotypes expanded above 0.001 frequency. Classification by a 13 V-J model distinguished ophthalmopathy from stable hyperthyroidism. The model's output predicted ophthalmopathy at a median of roughly seven months prior to onset.

Germline CDR1 and CDR2: MNHNS and SASEGT. This CDR3 comprises 16 residues. V gave up 6 bases and J gave up 4 bases; unmatched junction bases: 7. Diagnosing involved the use of clinical symptoms, serum thyroxine and TRAb, thyroid ultrasound and orbital computed tomography. Amplified regions were TCR beta CDR3 sequences from RNA transcripts. HTBI primers were used for first-round RT-PCR of the TCR CDR3. One entry per CDR3 protein results from TCRdb running MiXCR on the multiplex PCR reads. In the table there are hundreds of thousands of distinct CDR3 sequences, about 45% of which are singletons. The rearrangement uses TRBV6-1 and TRBJ2-5; 14 positions match TRBD2. The sample comprised peripheral blood or thyroid tissue (not recorded which). The TCR was taken from an adult man with Graves' disease, either hyperthyroidism or ophthalmopathy (not recorded which). As DNA, the CDR3 is TGTGCCAGCAGCCAGGGACTAGCGGGAGTGCGAGAGACCCAGTACTTC. Translating it yields CASSQGLAGVRETQYF.